The source of this TCR beta chain is a study of T cell repertoires in cytomegalovirus infection. Looking at the study overall: Matching HLA type and CMV infection were both indicated by public TCR beta signatures. Whole-study results and caveats: Within the response measured ex vivo, HLA-C-restricted CMV-specific TCR beta clonotypes were dominant.

The V end was cut by 5 bases, the J end by 5 bases, with 15 bases between. The CDR3 sequence is 14 residues long. In germline, CDR1 is MNHEY, CDR2 SVGAGI. One entry per CDR3 protein results from TCRdb running MiXCR on the reads. The sample holds fewer than 200,000 distinct CDR3 sequences, roughly 20% seen once. A note on this clonotype: Its antigen is undetermined.

The sample consisted of CD8+ T cells from cultured PBMCs, taken from culture after CMV antigen stimulation. The sequence derives from a human donor in good health (CMV status not recorded). Some clones in this sample may be carry-over from other donors' samples. The V and J genes are TRBV6-5 and TRBJ2-5; D is perhaps TRBD1 or TRBD2 (5 bases each). The CDR3 here is CASSQGPEEETQYF. The CDR3 DNA reads as TGTGCCAGCAGTCAGGGACCTGAGGAGGAGACCCAGTACTTC.